Listed below are T cell receptor beta chains from one sample, sequenced in a study of neoadjuvant anti-PD-1 for oral cavity cancer. Using immunoSEQ multiplex PCR, the repertoire was profiled, and TCRdb retains in-frame clones only, with some absent. The repertoire holds 65,000 to 70,000 clones, about 90% seen once, with roughly 3% in the top ten. This material consisted of PBMCs, taken after nivolumab (anti-PD-1) treatment. The receptors shown here come from a person between 40 and 80 years old with oral cavity squamous cell carcinoma. Each CDR3 is given with its conserved first and last residue. Fields, in order: D gene, V gene, CDR3 length, clone size, J gene, CDR3 DNA, CDR3 protein. A D gene is named only where the DNA matches it firmly. The size field is filled for only some rows; it gives once, few, many or a size class.

>-|TRBV5-4|13|-|TRBJ2-7
TGTGCCAGCAGCTTAGACACAATTGGAGAGCAGTACTTC
CASSLDTIGEQYF
>-|TRBV6-1|12|-|TRBJ1-5
TGTGCCAGCAGTGAAGCTCTTCAGCCCCAGCATTTT
CASSEALQPQHF
>-|TRBV2|13|-|TRBJ1-2
TGTGCCAGCAGTGATCAGGGGTTCTATGGCTACACCTTC
CASSDQGFYGYTF
>-|TRBV7-8|15|-|TRBJ1-6
TGTGCCAGCAGCTTACCCGGGACGAGGGATTCACCCCTCCACTTT
CASSLPGTRDSPLHF
>-|TRBV28|15|-|TRBJ2-7
TGTGCCAGCAGTTCTCCGGACATTGGCTCCTACGAGCAGTACTTC
CASSSPDIGSYEQYF
>-|TRBV2|16|-|TRBJ2-4
TGTGCCAGCAGTGAGCTCCTACTCAGGGGCAAAAACATTCAGTACTTC
CASSELLLRGKNIQYF
>-|TRBV27|15|-|TRBJ2-6
TGTGCCAGCAGGACTGAAAGCTCTGGGGCCAACGTCCTGACTTTC
CASRTESSGANVLTF
>-|TRBV27|14|-|TRBJ2-7
TGTGCCAGCGGCCGGGACCGAGTTAACTACGAGCAGTACTTC
CASGRDRVNYEQYF
>-|TRBV5-1|12|once|TRBJ1-1
TGCGCCAGCAGCTTGTACTCCGGCCCGCAGACATTT
CASSLYSGPQTF
>TRBD2|TRBV7-8|15|-|TRBJ2-5
TGTGCCAGCAGCTTTCGACTAGCGGGGCAAGAGACCCAGTACTTC
CASSFRLAGQETQYF
>TRBD1|TRBV29-1|13|-|TRBJ1-1
TGCAGCGGTACCGGGACAGGGAACACTGAAGCTTTCTTT
CSGTGTGNTEAFF
>-|TRBV5-1|16|once|TRBJ1-2
TGCGCCAGCAGCTCGGACTACGGGGGGACTAACTATGGCTACACCTTC
CASSSDYGGTNYGYTF
>-|TRBV5-1|13|once|TRBJ2-3
TGCGCCAGCAGCTTGGTCAGCACAGATACGCAGTATTTT
CASSLVSTDTQYF